The sequence of this T cell receptor beta chain was determined in a study of blood T cell repertoires in COVID-19. Per the authors' pipeline: Nucleated cell number was recorded as an estimate derived from reference gene primer amplification. Data came from immunoSEQ multiplex PCR; TCRdb stores just in-frame clones and leaves some out. Clone size and the V and J calls come from that table; the DNA yielded D and trimming. The sample holds approximately 40,000 clones; roughly 87% are singletons and the top ten take around 20%. Germline CDR1 SGHKS, CDR2 YYEKEE (reference sequence). V was trimmed by 2 bases and J by 10 bases, leaving 9 bases between them. The CDR3 is made up of 11 amino acids.

This TCR was sampled from a man between 60 and 75 years old with acute or convalescent COVID-19. The J gene is TRBJ1-1, the V gene TRBV5-5; perhaps TRBD1 as D (6 bases). Sequencing was carried out using peripheral blood. In nucleotides, the CDR3 is TGTGCCAGCAGCTTTTTAGGGGGAGCTTTCTTT. Its protein is CASSFLGGAFF. The full variable domain, rest sourced from reference TRBV5-5 and TRBJ1-1, is DAGVTQSPTHLIKTRGQQVTLRCSPISGHKSVSWYQQVLGQGPQFIFQYYEKEERGRGNFPDRFSARQFPNYSSELNVNALLLGDSALYLCASSFLGGAFFGQGTRLTVV.